The T cell receptor (beta chain) described here comes from a study of cytomegalovirus exposure and HLA in healthy donors. PCR primers comprised 60 Vbeta and 13 Jbeta primers. Clones were read by immunoSEQ multiplex PCR, and TCRdb kept only the in-frame ones, dropping some. This sample has under 95,000 clones, with approximately 76% found just once. Germline V gives CDR1 SGHTS, CDR2 YDEGEE. The CDR3 is 15 amino acids. Trimming stripped 0 bases from V and 7 bases from J, with 17 bases between. The donors gave bone marrow, and they were healthy. The gene calls are TRBV5-8 and TRBJ2-7, with a tentative D call TRBD2 (6 bases). Sequenced sample: PBMCs. The receptor was derived from a man aged 30 to 39 in good health and CMV-seropositive. DNA for the CDR3: TGTGCCAGCAGCTTGGATGGAGCGGGTCTAGGAGAGCAGTACTTC. Protein product: CASSLDGAGLGEQYF.